The 21 T cell receptor beta chains presented below share a single source sample, sequenced in a study of T cells in Graves' hyperthyroidism and ophthalmopathy. Amplified regions were TCR beta CDR3 sequences from RNA transcripts. First-round RT-PCR targeting the TCR CDR3 was performed with the HTBI primer set. One entry per CDR3 protein results from TCRdb running MiXCR on the multiplex PCR reads. The sample yields about 350,000 distinct CDR3 sequences, roughly 14% seen once. The sample was blood. Receptors were obtained from a woman aged 30 to 39 with Graves' hyperthyroidism.

This rearrangement joins TRBV6-1 to TRBJ1-1; weak D call: TRBD1 (6 bases). CDR3 length: 12 residues. Germline V gene sequence: CDR1 MNHNS, CDR2 SASEGT. V lost 8 bases, J lost 6 bases, and 13 bases lay in between. CDR3 protein: CASSYTGPEAFF. The CDR3 DNA sequence: TGTGCCAGCTCCTACACAGGGCCTGAAGCTTTCTTT.

This clonotype appeared a few times. The gene calls are TRBV6-1 and TRBJ1-3, with D perhaps matching TRBD1 (5 bases). Between the trimmed V and J ends, which lost 6 bases and 4 bases, there was a span of 13 bases. This CDR3 comprises 14 residues. CDR1 MNHNS and CDR2 SASEGT come from the germline V gene. CDR3 sequence: CASSPTDRGNTIYF. CDR3 coding DNA: TGTGCCAGCAGCCCGACAGACAGAGGAAACACCATATATTTT.

This clonotype was seen repeatedly, ten times or more. The chain links TRBV28 to TRBJ1-1; possible D gene TRBD1, 5 bases. Trimming cost V 1 base and J 1 base, with 10 bases left between them. The CDR3 runs 15 residues. In germline, CDR1 is MDHEN, CDR2 SYDVKM. CDR3 sequence reads: CASSLFGGTNTEAFF. As DNA, the CDR3 is TGTGCCAGCAGTTTATTTGGGGGGACGAACACTGAAGCTTTCTTT.

This clonotype appeared many times. The J gene is TRBJ2-3, the V gene TRBV6-5; no clear D gene. Germline CDR1 is MNHEY and CDR2 is SVGAGI. V was trimmed by 3 bases and J by 6 bases, leaving 13 bases between them. The CDR3 consists of 14 residues. The CDR3 coding sequence is TGTGCCAGCAGTTATGAGCAAACTGCGGATACGCAGTATTTT. It is translated as CASSYEQTADTQYF.

This chain uses TRBV9 with TRBJ1-1; 7 bases agree with TRBD1. The germline CDR1 and CDR2 sequences are SGDLS and YYNGEE. J gave up 6 bases and V 0 bases, and 8 bases lay outside the gene matches. The CDR3 has 15 residues. CDR3 residues: CASSVETGKVAEAFF. CDR3 nucleotide sequence: TGTGCCAGCAGCGTAGAGACAGGGAAGGTAGCTGAAGCTTTCTTT.

In this sample, this clonotype turned up many times. The rearrangement uses TRBV11-2 and TRBJ2-1; the D gene could be TRBD1 or TRBD2 (5 bases each). CDR3 length: 13 amino acids. Germline V CDR1 and CDR2: SGHAT, FQNNGV. V was cut by 5 bases and J by 7 bases, with 12 bases left in between. The CDR3 region is CASSLKGSNEQFF. The DNA of the CDR3 is TGTGCCAGCAGCCTTAAGGGGAGTAATGAGCAGTTCTTC.

In this sample, this clonotype turned up a few times. V gene TRBV20-1 combines with J gene TRBJ2-1; D perhaps matches TRBD2 (5 bases). This CDR3 region has 19 residues. Germline V gene sequence: CDR1 DFQATT, CDR2 SNEGSKA (reference sequence). Trimming took 3 bases from V and 5 from J, leaving 29 bases between them. The CDR3 region is CSARPWGTGMATMDNEQFF. The CDR3 bases are TGCAGTGCTAGGCCTTGGGGAACCGGGATGGCGACGATGGACAATGAGCAGTTCTTC.

The sample holds many counts of this clonotype. This chain connects TRBV2 to TRBJ2-3; 8 positions agree with TRBD1. V shed 5 bases, J shed 1 base, and the junction held 2 bases outside the gene matches. This CDR3 has 14 residues. CDR1 is SNHLY and CDR2 is FYNNEI in the germline V gene. CDR3 protein: CASSPDRGTDTQYF. DNA for the CDR3: TGTGCCAGCAGTCCGGACAGGGGCACAGATACGCAGTATTTT.

This clonotype was counted only a few times. This rearrangement joins TRBV5-6 to TRBJ2-5; TRBD2 aligns across 11 bases. CDR3 length: 16 amino acids. Germline loops: CDR1 SGHDT, CDR2 YYEEEE. The ends lost 2 bases at V and 1 base at J; junction bases unmatched: 4. This CDR3 is CASSLRLAGTQETQYF. The CDR3, as DNA: TGTGCCAGCAGCTTACGACTAGCGGGAACCCAAGAGACCCAGTACTTC.

A word on this clonotype: Since no conserved phenylalanine or tryptophan closes the CDR3, a read error is the likely cause. J is TRBJ2-7 and V is TRBV7-6; 9 bases align to TRBD2. Germline V lookup: CDR1 SGHVS, CDR2 FNYEAQ. V gave up 0 bases and J gave up 2 bases; unmatched junction bases: 5. This CDR3 has 16 amino acids. CDR3 bases: TGTGCCAGCAGCTTAGCCCCTAGCGGGACCCCCTACGAGCAGTACTTG. Amino acid sequence: CASSLAPSGTPYEQYL.

This clonotype was observed a handful of times. V and J are TRBV27 and TRBJ2-5, with D possibly TRBD2 on 6 matching bases. The V gene's germline CDR1 is MNHEY and CDR2 SMNVEV (reference sequence). The CDR3 has 16 residues. Trimming stripped 4 bases from V and 7 bases from J, with 22 bases between. CDR3 in DNA: TGTGCCAGCAGTTCCACCGAGGCTAGCGCTGTGGGGACCCAGTACTTC. Its protein is CASSSTEASAVGTQYF.

In this sample, this clonotype turned up many times. The V gene is TRBV6-1, the J gene TRBJ1-5; D is possibly TRBD1 (6 bases). V shed 5 bases and J shed 6 bases, with 14 bases lying between them. Germline V CDR1 and CDR2: MNHNS, SASEGT. The CDR3 covers 14 residues. CDR3 amino acids: CASSFDRWSQPQHF. The CDR3 nucleotides are TGTGCCAGCAGTTTTGACAGGTGGAGTCAGCCCCAGCATTTT.

This clonotype has more than one count but fewer than ten. The rearrangement joins TRBV5-1 to TRBJ1-1; 7 nucleotides agree with TRBD1. This CDR3 has 16 amino acids. J gave up 1 base and V 2 bases, and 8 bases lay outside the gene matches. The germline V gene encodes CDR1 SGHRS and CDR2 YFSETQ. CDR3: CASSFPGGSKNTEAFF. Written as DNA, the CDR3 is TGCGCCAGCAGCTTCCCAGGGGGGAGTAAGAACACTGAAGCTTTCTTT.

V is TRBV29-1 and J is TRBJ2-5, with D perhaps matching TRBD1 (6 bases). Deletions cut 2 bases from V and 5 bases from J, with 9 bases between. The CDR3 runs 12 residues. Germline values: CDR1 SQVTM, CDR2 ANQGSEA. The CDR3 bases are TGCAGCGTTGAATGGGGGCGGGAGACCCAGTACTTC. Encoded protein: CSVEWGRETQYF.

The chain is built from TRBV2 and TRBJ1-1; 7 bases agree with TRBD1. The germline V gene encodes CDR1 SNHLY and CDR2 FYNNEI. V lost 8 bases and J lost 1; bases outside the gene matches: 4. The CDR3 totals 13 residues. The CDR3 DNA reads as TGTGCCAGCGTCACAGGGGCGAACACTGAAGCTTTCTTT. Amino acids: CASVTGANTEAFF.

The genes are TRBV24-1 and TRBJ2-5, with D perhaps assigned TRBD1 or TRBD2 (5 bases each). This CDR3 has 17 residues. V was trimmed by 4 bases and J by 2 bases, leaving 19 bases between them. Germline assignment: CDR1 KGHDR and CDR2 SFDVKD. In nucleotides, the CDR3 is TGTGCCACCAGTGACCCCTGGGGCGGAGGTGCTCAAGAGACCCAGTACTTC. Its protein product is CATSDPWGGGAQETQYF.

This chain links TRBV10-2 with TRBJ2-5; D may be TRBD2 (6 bases). V shed 4 bases and J shed 5 bases, with 8 bases lying between them. The V gene's germline CDR1 is WSHSY and CDR2 SAAADI. CDR3 length equals 12 residues. The CDR3 here is CASSVAGETQYF. For the CDR3, the DNA is TGCGCCAGCAGTGTGGCGGGGGAGACCCAGTACTTC.

J is TRBJ1-3 and V is TRBV11-2, with TRBD1 as a possible D gene (5 bases). The CDR3 consists of 14 residues. The ends were cut back, 11 bases at V and 0 bases at J, with 14 bases in the middle. Germline assignment: CDR1 SGHAT and CDR2 FQNNGV. The CDR3 loop reads CAWNGGTSGNTIYF. The DNA of the CDR3 is TGTGCCTGGAACGGGGGAACCTCTGGAAACACCATATATTTT.

This clonotype showed up many times. The chain is built from TRBV28 and TRBJ2-5, with D perhaps TRBD1 or TRBD2 (6 bases each). Germline values: CDR1 MDHEN, CDR2 SYDVKM. CDR3 length: 13 residues. V dropped 10 bases and J dropped 4 bases, with 16 bases sitting between them. The CDR3 DNA reads TGTGCCATCGGGACGGGGGCGCGAGAGACCCAGTACTTC. Protein product: CAIGTGARETQYF.

In this sample, this clonotype turned up a few times. The rearrangement joins TRBV20-1 to TRBJ2-3, with D possibly matching TRBD2 (5 bases). The CDR3 is 16 residues long. The V gene lost 2 bases and the J gene lost 2 bases, with 17 bases spanning the gap. Per germline, CDR1 DFQATT and CDR2 SNEGSKA (reference sequence). CDR3 in DNA: TGCAGTGCTAGAAATTTTCCAGCGGTAAACACAGATACGCAGTATTTT. This translates into CSARNFPAVNTDTQYF.

The CDR3 DNA reads TGTGCCAGCAGCTCGGGACAATTCGATTCACCCCTCCACTTT. This sequence encodes CASSSGQFDSPLHF. The chain combines TRBV5-6 with TRBJ1-6; D might be TRBD1 (6 bases). The CDR3 runs to 14 residues. Deletions cut 3 bases from V and 8 bases from J, with 12 bases between. Germline V gene sequence: CDR1 SGHDT, CDR2 YYEEEE.